This entry concerns a single T cell receptor beta chain. The antigen it recognizes is unknown. Base qualities are not recorded, but no much larger clone differs from it by a single base. TCRbeta CDR3 regions were amplified from genomic DNA by means of the immunoSEQ Assay, a bias-controlled multiplex PCR. In the source study's methods: The number of nucleated cells in each sample was estimated from the amplification of reference gene primers within the assay. To quantify the absolute abundance of each unique TCRbeta CDR3 rearrangement, sequence reads were collapsed and filtered. Productive Simpson clonality was computed per sample as the square root of Simpson's diversity index over productive rearrangements. Here the immuneACCESS table is served through TCRdb, limited to in-frame sequences with V and J called. Missing clones are a known gap in these copies; in checked studies unresolved V genes cover under half, and the rest lacks a known reason. V, J and clone size were drawn from that table, and D and trimming were deduced from the DNA. For this sample there are tens of thousands of clones; about four fifths appear just once. Approximately 21% of the sample is taken by the ten largest.

Spanning cysteine to phenylalanine, the CDR3 consists of 14 amino acids. CDR3 DNA is the only sequence kept; it has 42 bases, read in frame from the first base. CDR1 and CDR2, looked up from the germline V gene, are SGHTA and FQGTGA. Trimming removed 4 bases from V and 4 bases from J; the gene matches leave 5 bases unexplained. At one collaborating source in Seattle, patients were enrolled during active infection and were followed longitudinally through the course of disease. The collaborating institutions used their own protocols to collect whole blood in K2EDTA tubes. For TCRbeta analysis, collaborators shipped samples as frozen whole blood, isolated PBMCs, or DNA extracted from either of those sample types. These data belong to a study of blood T cell repertoires in COVID-19 (dated by TCRdb to 2020 to 2021). In the study overall: The collaborator samples originated in the United States, Italy and Spain and spanned the acute and convalescent phases of COVID-19. Deeply sampled blood TCRbeta repertoires from subjects exposed to, actively infected with, or recovered from COVID-19 were included in the dataset. Where available, HLA class I and class II types were obtained from metadata supplied by the sample provider rather than from assay-based typing. Sample metadata almost always included a de-identified subject ID, COVID-19 status, age in years and sex. A freely available public database, intended as a resource for researchers studying the immune response to SARS-CoV-2, is where the repertoires were released. The prospective study material was composed of cDNA or gDNA derived from T cells, B-cell-depleted T cells, or PBMCs. Samples were obtained from the ongoing ImmuneRACE study (first 160 participants) and from about 1,300 subjects provided by 6 global collaborators.

Paper-wide results and their limitations: How much clinical and demographic metadata was included differed by source and by participant, and the metadata was provided uncurated.

The sequence was collected from a man younger than 40 with COVID-19, enrolled during active disease. The receptor chain draws on TRBV7-3 and TRBJ2-5, and 8 bases in between align with TRBD1. Sequencing was done on a sample of peripheral blood. Here the CDR3 is given as CASSSGTGVETQYF. Here is the DNA: TGTGCCAGCAGCTCTGGGACAGGAGTAGAGACCCAGTACTTC.